Given below is one T cell receptor beta chain in context. Its antigen is currently unknown. Regarding time point: cycle 4 day 1 (C4D1), after more than 5 weeks of nivolumab. Every single patient, without exception, relapsed after autologous stem cell transplantation, and brentuximab vedotin exposure varied. The data belong to a study of PD-1 blockade in classical Hodgkin lymphoma. Study-level results: Diversity in CD4+ TCRs, unlike that measured in CD8+ TCRs, had risen significantly by C4D1.

Assay used: immunoSEQ multiplex PCR; TCRdb lists only in-frame clones, some missing. The sample lists around 31,000 clones; around 80% were seen once. Trimming left V 1 base short and J 6 bases short, with 10 bases between. Per germline, CDR1 MDHEN and CDR2 SYDVKM. The CDR3 consists of 14 residues. The chain employs TRBV28 and TRBJ2-4; D uncertain. The clonotype was recovered from a human donor with classical Hodgkin lymphoma. Specimen: peripheral blood mononuclear cells (PBMCs), collected before the fourth cycle of nivolumab. In DNA, the CDR3 is TGTGCCAGCAGTTTATACCGGGCGGCAAACATTCAGTACTTC. Protein product: CASSLYRAANIQYF.